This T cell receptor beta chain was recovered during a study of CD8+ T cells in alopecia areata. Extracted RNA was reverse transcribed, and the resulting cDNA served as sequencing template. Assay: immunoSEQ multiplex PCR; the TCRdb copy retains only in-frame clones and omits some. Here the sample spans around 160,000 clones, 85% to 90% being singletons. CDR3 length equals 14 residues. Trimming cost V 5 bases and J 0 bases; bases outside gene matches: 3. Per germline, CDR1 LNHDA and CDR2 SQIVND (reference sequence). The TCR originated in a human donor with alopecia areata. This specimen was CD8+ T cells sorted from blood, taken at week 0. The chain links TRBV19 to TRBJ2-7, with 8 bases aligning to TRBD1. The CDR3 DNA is TGTGCCAGTAGTTGGGACAGGAGCTCCTACGAGCAGTACTTC. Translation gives CASSWDRSSYEQYF.